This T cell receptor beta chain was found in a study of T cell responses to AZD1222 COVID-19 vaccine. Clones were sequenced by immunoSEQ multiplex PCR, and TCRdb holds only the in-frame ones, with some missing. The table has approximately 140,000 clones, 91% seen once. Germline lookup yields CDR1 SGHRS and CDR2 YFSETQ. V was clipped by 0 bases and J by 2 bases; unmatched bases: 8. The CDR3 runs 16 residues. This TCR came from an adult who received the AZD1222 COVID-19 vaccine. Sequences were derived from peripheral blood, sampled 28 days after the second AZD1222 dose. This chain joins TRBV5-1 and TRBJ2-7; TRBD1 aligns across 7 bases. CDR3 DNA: TGCGCCAGCAGCTTGGAAGGACAGGCGAGCCCCTACGAGCAGTACTTC. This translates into CASSLEGQASPYEQYF.